Listed below are T cell receptor beta chains from one sample, sequenced in a study of radiotherapy plus CTLA-4 blockade in lung cancer. The method was immunoSEQ multiplex PCR; TCRdb's version includes in-frame clones alone and lacks a portion of them. The sample records approximately 81,000 clones, around 76% being singletons. This specimen consisted of peripheral blood, obtained from a patient treated with radiotherapy plus ipilimumab. These TCRs come from a human donor with non-small cell lung cancer who had a partial response to radiotherapy plus ipilimumab. Some clones in this sample may be carry-over from other donors' samples. CDR3s leave out the opening cysteine and the closing phenylalanine or tryptophan. A D gene is named only where the DNA matches it firmly.

d_call v_call cdr3_aa
TRBD1 TRBV7-2 ASSLEGTESHGYT
- TRBV11-3 ASSLGVSNTEAF
- TRBV7-2 ASSSGGDPAYEQY
- TRBV6-5 ASSYAGYEQY
- TRBV27 AGRGTHSYEQY
- TRBV19 ASRERGNYGYT
TRBD2 TRBV5-1 ASSHVGGETPGELF
TRBD1 TRBV6-5 ASSNRQGTDSPLH
TRBD1 TRBV6-1 ASSEAIDRVGNGEAF
TRBD2 TRBV10-3 AISGTSGGLYNEQF
- TRBV6-1 ASSEHRRGSIY
TRBD1 TRBV7-2 ASSSTGGPGEQY
- TRBV11-2 ASSFQQIVTGELF
TRBD1 TRBV18 ASRPGTGGTEAF
TRBD1 TRBV7-2 ASTSGGPGEQY
- TRBV30 AWSGGGGGGYT
TRBD2 TRBV19 ASSLPAGGGAKEQY
TRBD2 TRBV7-8 ASSTLLLAGESYEQY
TRBD1 TRBV6-5 ASDDRGSSNEQF
TRBD1 TRBV13 ASSRDRGAPSEKLF
TRBD1 TRBV6-5 ASSQGVTYEQY
TRBD1 TRBV7-9 ASSQDRVYGYT
TRBD1 TRBV28 ASNVPGQGTGEQY
TRBD1 TRBV4-2 ASRQTGQGSYEQY
TRBD1 TRBV5-5 ASSWEDRVLREAF
TRBD1 TRBV2 ASSGETGNSPLH
- TRBV5-1 ASSLGPSSYNEQF
- TRBV11-2 ASSLFQRDFSYEQY
- TRBV29-1 SVPGAGFPYEQY
TRBD1 TRBV6-4 ASSERDSLTYEQY
- TRBV7-2 ASSPPGLIYQETQY
TRBD1 TRBV5-1 ASSPGTGGGITNEKLF
- TRBV10-1 ASSAAGSYEQY
TRBD1 TRBV7-2 ASSFQGAGNTEAF
- TRBV27 ASSLRPHGGDTQY
- TRBV7-9 ASSFGSLYEQY
- TRBV11-1 ASSFWRGYEQY
- TRBV6-5 ASGRGVSSGNTIY
TRBD2 TRBV27 ASSSPRLARTGELF
TRBD2 TRBV27 ASSLYLGAGGQETQY
TRBD1 TRBV27 ASSPRQGPYGQY
- TRBV15 ATSRDQEVRLF
- TRBV4-3 ASSRDVSSYNSPLH
TRBD2 TRBV5-1 ASSLEHTSGVDTQY
TRBD1 TRBV5-1 ASSTGQVSMNTEAF
TRBD2 TRBV5-1 ASSLEPSGPPYEQY
TRBD2 TRBV7-8 ASGLAGVFYEQY
- TRBV30 AWSRNRTNEKLF
- TRBV6-5 ASSYDPGSYNEQF
TRBD2 TRBV5-4 ASSGGLAGNADTQY
- TRBV11-2 ASSLQGNLNYNEQF
TRBD2 TRBV11-2 ASSLAALAGGEQF
TRBD1 TRBV29-1 SVGKTGANEKLF
- TRBV6-6 ASGPPGQTYEQY
TRBD2 TRBV9 ASSVGSGATYEQY
TRBD2 TRBV28 ASSLVRGGRYEQF
- TRBV5-1 ASSLSTGTNSPLH
TRBD1 TRBV6-6 ASSYSGQGNTEAF
- TRBV7-9 ASSTGHPRVPQH